One and the same sample provided the 7 T cell receptor beta chains below, sequenced in a study of blood T cell repertoires in COVID-19. The data were produced by immunoSEQ multiplex PCR, yet TCRdb's version contains in-frame clones alone and is incomplete. The sample has a few hundred thousand clones, roughly 88% seen once; the top ten hold about 3%. Material: peripheral blood. The receptors were gathered from a woman aged 25 to 39 with active or convalescent COVID-19.

The chain employs TRBV6-2 or TRBV6-3 and TRBJ1-4, with TRBD1 identical over 7 bases. In germline, CDR1 is MNHEY, CDR2 SVGEGT. This CDR3 comprises 16 residues. With V trimmed by 6 bases and J by 1 base, 8 bases remained unmatched. The CDR3 coding sequence is TGTGCCAGCAGCAAGATTAACAGGGGAACTAATGAAAAACTGTTTTTT. Translation: CASSKINRGTNEKLFF.

This clone came up a few times. V gene TRBV27 combines with J gene TRBJ1-1; D remains unclear. The V gene lost 5 bases and the J gene lost 1 base, with 8 bases spanning the gap. The CDR3 runs to 13 residues. The germline V gene has CDR1 MNHEY and CDR2 SMNVEV (reference sequence). The chain's CDR3 is CASSQKTNTEAFF. In DNA form, the CDR3 reads TGTGCCAGCAGTCAGAAAACGAACACTGAAGCTTTCTTT.

The V and J genes are TRBV6-4 and TRBJ1-6; the D is unclear. The CDR3 loop spans 13 amino acids. Trimming took 5 bases from V and 7 from J, leaving 9 bases between them. Germline V lookup: CDR1 MRHNA, CDR2 SNTAGT. The CDR3 spells CASSPSLNSPLHF. For the CDR3, the DNA is TGTGCCAGCAGTCCCTCCTTAAATTCACCCCTCCACTTT.

The rearrangement links TRBV9 to TRBJ2-1; 9 bases line up with TRBD1. This CDR3 region has 17 residues. Germline loops: CDR1 SGDLS, CDR2 YYNGEE. Trimming removed 0 bases from V and 4 bases from J; junction bases left unmatched: 8. The DNA for the CDR3 is TGTGCCAGCAGCGTAGGAGCCGGGACAGGGCCTTACAATGAGCAGTTCTTC. It codes for CASSVGAGTGPYNEQFF.

J is TRBJ2-3 and V is TRBV18, with D perhaps matching TRBD2 (5 bases). The CDR3 runs to 16 residues. From germline, CDR1 is KGHSH and CDR2 LQKENI. V was cut by 3 bases and J by 1 base, with 14 bases left in between. The CDR3 DNA reads as TGTGCCAGCTCACCTCCAGGCGGGTTCCGCACAGATACGCAGTATTTT. Its protein product is CASSPPGGFRTDTQYF.

The V gene is TRBV3-1 (or the pseudogene TRBV3-2), the J gene TRBJ2-1; D may be TRBD2 (5 bases). The CDR3 covers 17 residues. Trimming took off 2 bases at V and 7 bases at J, with 21 bases between the two ends. Germline V lookup: CDR1 LGHDT, CDR2 YNNKEL (reference sequence). The CDR3 sequence is CASSQTRPGLGGNEQFF. CDR3 DNA sequence: TGTGCCAGCAGCCAAACTCGACCCGGGTTGGGCGGGAATGAGCAGTTCTTC.

The chain combines TRBV29-1 with TRBJ2-4; 9 bases are a match to TRBD1. J was trimmed by 7 bases and V by 6 bases; bases with no gene match: 10. This CDR3 has 14 amino acids. CDR1 is SQVTM and CDR2 is ANQGSEA in the germline V gene. The CDR3 bases are TGCAGCGTCTCGGACAGGGGCCGGGCTAACATTCAGTACTTC. Translation: CSVSDRGRANIQYF.